Below are 24 T cell receptor beta chains sequenced from a single sample in a study of T cell repertoires in cytomegalovirus infection. TCRdb passed the reads through MiXCR, listing each CDR3 protein once. The data show hundreds of thousands of distinct CDR3 sequences, with 33% seen just once and 18% held by the top ten. These TCRs' antigens remain unknown. This sample comprised cultured PBMCs, obtained from culture after CMV antigen stimulation. These receptors were taken from a human donor in good health (CMV status not recorded). Some clones in this sample may be carry-over from other donors' samples.

The gene calls are TRBV7-2 and TRBJ1-2; a weak D match, TRBD1 (5 bases). From germline, CDR1 is SGHTA and CDR2 FQGNSA. This CDR3 has 15 amino acids. Trimming cost V 2 bases and J 5 bases, with 15 bases left between them. The CDR3 is CASSLRGGAAYGYTF. DNA of the CDR3: TGTGCCAGCAGCTTAAGGGGCGGGGCAGCTTATGGCTACACCTTC.

This clonotype was picked up a small number of times. V is TRBV5-1 and J is TRBJ2-2; no clear D gene. The germline V gene has CDR1 SGHRS and CDR2 YFSETQ. This CDR3 contains 13 residues. Trimming left V 2 bases short and J 8 bases short, with 10 bases between. The CDR3 DNA sequence: TGCGCCAGCAGCTTATGGAATGCTGGGGAGCTGTTTTTT. Its protein product is CASSLWNAGELFF.

The chain has TRBV23-1 and TRBJ2-7; 7 nucleotides align to TRBD2. TRBV23-1 is noted as an ORF with a role that remains uncertain. CDR3 size: 12 residues. V lost 7 bases to trimming and J lost 6 bases; unmatched junction nucleotides: 6. CDR3 in amino acids: CASTSGICEQYF. As DNA, the CDR3 is TGCGCCAGCACCAGCGGGATCTGCGAGCAGTACTTC.

This clonotype was counted many times. V is TRBV7-2 and J is TRBJ2-5, with D possibly being TRBD1 (5 bases). The CDR3 is 15 amino acids. CDR1 and CDR2 (germline): SGHTA, FQGNSA. The V end lost 1 base, the J end lost 5 bases, and 14 bases lay between the germline ends. CDR3 sequence: CASSLVARVVETQYF. The DNA for the CDR3 is TGTGCCAGCAGCTTAGTGGCCAGGGTTGTTGAGACCCAGTACTTC.

J is TRBJ2-3 and V is TRBV7-2, with D unresolved. V shed 3 bases and J shed 2 bases, with 6 bases lying between them. This CDR3 contains 13 residues. The V gene's germline CDR1 is SGHTA and CDR2 FQGNSA. CDR3 DNA sequence: TGTGCCAGCAGCTTCCTTATCACAGATACGCAGTATTTT. The encoded protein is CASSFLITDTQYF.

This clonotype has more than one count but fewer than ten. This CDR3 is CASSQLAGNTGELFF. The DNA for the CDR3 is TGCGCCAGCAGCCAGCTAGCGGGTAACACCGGGGAGCTGTTTTTT. The chain combines TRBV4-1 with TRBJ2-2, with 8 bases identical to TRBD2. Germline V lookup: CDR1 MGHRA, CDR2 YSYEKL. V gave up 3 bases and J gave up 2 bases; unmatched junction bases: 2. The CDR3 is 15 residues long.

In its sample, this clonotype was seen a few times. This rearrangement joins TRBV5-1 to TRBJ2-4; D is undetermined. This CDR3 comprises 15 residues. Per germline, CDR1 SGHRS and CDR2 YFSETQ. Trimming took 0 bases from V and 10 from J, leaving 17 bases between them. In DNA, the CDR3 is TGCGCCAGCAGCTTGGCCATTGGCACTACCCCTATTCAGTACTTC. Encoded protein: CASSLAIGTTPIQYF.

J is TRBJ1-4 and V is TRBV7-9; 8 bases line up with TRBD1. Trimming cost V 5 bases and J 7 bases; bases outside gene matches: 9. The CDR3 spans 15 residues. From germline, CDR1 is SEHNR and CDR2 FQNEAQ (reference sequence). CDR3 DNA: TGTGCCAGCAGCCCCGCGACAGGGGTTGGTGAAAAACTGTTTTTT. Protein sequence: CASSPATGVGEKLFF.

CDR3 loop: CASSPDPLAANTGELFF. CDR3 in DNA: TGTGCCAGCAGCCCGGACCCCCTAGCGGCTAACACCGGGGAGCTGTTTTTT. The chain employs TRBV11-2 and TRBJ2-2, with TRBD2 matching over 7 bases. The V gene end was trimmed by 5 bases and the J gene end by 2 bases; junction bases not matched to a gene: 11. CDR1 is SGHAT and CDR2 is FQNNGV in the germline V gene. The length of the CDR3 is 17 residues.

V usage is TRBV5-6 and J usage is TRBJ1-1, with TRBD1 identical over 7 bases. J lost 5 bases, V lost 4 bases, and 5 bases had no gene match. The CDR3 has 13 amino acids. Germline-derived CDR1 and CDR2 are SGHDT and YYEEEE. The CDR3 DNA follows: TGTGCCAGCAGCCGACCGGACAGGACTGAAGCTTTCTTT. This codes for CASSRPDRTEAFF.

This clonotype was observed a few times. The chain is built from TRBV19 and TRBJ2-2; D may be TRBD1 (6 bases). Germline loops: CDR1 LNHDA, CDR2 SQIVND (reference sequence). Trimming cost V 10 bases and J 4 bases, with 19 bases left between them. The CDR3 extends over 15 amino acids. As DNA, the CDR3 is TGTGCCACCACCCCCGCTACAGGGACCACCGGGGAGCTGTTTTTT. Its protein product is CATTPATGTTGELFF.

This clonotype was observed a few times. The V gene is TRBV7-2, the J gene TRBJ2-5; perhaps D is TRBD1 or TRBD2 (5 bases each). Trimming took off 5 bases at V and 2 bases at J, with 15 bases between the two ends. Per the germline V gene, CDR1 is SGHTA and CDR2 is FQGNSA. There are 15 residues in the CDR3. CDR3 sequence: CASSPPGASQETQYF. CDR3 DNA sequence: TGTGCCAGCAGCCCTCCCGGGGCGTCGCAAGAGACCCAGTACTTC.

The chain combines TRBV12-3 or TRBV12-4 with TRBJ2-7; D may be TRBD2 (5 bases). The CDR3 sequence is 13 residues long. V was clipped by 7 bases and J by 3 bases, with 13 bases between them. The CDR3 nucleotides read TGTGCCAGCACCAAAAGCGGCCTCTACGAGCAGTACTTC. Encoded protein: CASTKSGLYEQYF.

The CDR3 here is CASSGGTRDTQQYF. CDR3 in DNA: TGTGCCAGCAGCGGAGGCACCCGGGATACACAGCAGTACTTC. The genes are TRBV9 and TRBJ2-7; D may be TRBD2 (5 bases). Trimming took 3 bases from V and 8 from J, leaving 18 bases between them. Germline CDR1 and CDR2: SGDLS and YYNGEE. This CDR3 contains 14 residues. Using reference TRBV9 and TRBJ2-7 for the parts outside the CDR3, the full variable domain is DSGVTQTPKHLITATGQRVTLRCSPRSGDLSVYWYQQSLDQGLQFLIQYYNGEERAKGNILERFSAQQFPDLHSELNLSSLELGDSALYFCASSGGTRDTQQYFGPGTRLTVT.

The genes are TRBV4-1 and TRBJ2-7, with 7 nucleotides matching TRBD1. This CDR3 is 14 amino acids long. After removal of 5 bases from V and 2 bases from J, the junction contained 6 bases not matched to a gene. From germline, CDR1 is MGHRA and CDR2 YSYEKL. CDR3 DNA sequence: TGCGCCAGCAGCGAAAGACAGGGTCCCTACGAGCAGTACTTC. Amino acid sequence: CASSERQGPYEQYF.

This rearrangement joins TRBV5-1 to TRBJ2-1; 14 nucleotides align to TRBD2. The germline gives CDR1 SGHRS, CDR2 YFSETQ. The CDR3 has 17 residues. The ends lost 3 bases at V and 6 bases at J; junction bases unmatched: 8. The CDR3 sequence: CASSSGLAGAARNEQFF. Here the CDR3 DNA reads TGCGCCAGCAGCTCGGGACTAGCGGGAGCAGCCCGCAATGAGCAGTTCTTC.

The gene calls are TRBV27 and TRBJ2-1; TRBD1 matches 9 bases. Germline trimming cut 6 bases from V and 3 bases from J; bases unmatched to any gene: 15. Germline V gene data show CDR1 as MNHEY and CDR2 as SMNVEV (reference sequence). CDR3 length: 18 residues. CDR3: CASRPGTGWSRGYNEQFF. CDR3 bases: TGTGCCAGCAGACCCGGGACAGGGTGGTCGAGGGGCTACAATGAGCAGTTCTTC.

This clonotype was recorded many times. The CDR3 protein is CASSQAIESYNEQFF. Written as DNA, the CDR3 is TGCGCCAGCAGCCAAGCAATCGAGTCGTACAATGAGCAGTTCTTC. The chain carries TRBV4-1 and TRBJ2-1; no clear D gene. V lost 1 base, J lost 4 bases, and 11 bases lay in between. The CDR3 is 15 amino acids. CDR1 is MGHRA and CDR2 is YSYEKL in the germline V gene.

A few counts support this clonotype. CDR3 sequence reads: CASSLQSSGVETQYF. The CDR3 DNA reads as TGTGCCAGCAGCTTACAATCCAGCGGGGTGGAGACCCAGTACTTC. This chain uses TRBV7-2 with TRBJ2-5; 7 bases match TRBD2. Germline lookup yields CDR1 SGHTA and CDR2 FQGNSA. CDR3 length equals 15 residues. V was clipped by 2 bases and J by 5 bases; unmatched bases: 8.

This clonotype was seen a few times. The chain is built from TRBV7-2 and TRBJ2-2; a weak D match, TRBD2 (6 bases). Per the germline V gene, CDR1 is SGHTA and CDR2 is FQGNSA. The CDR3 is made up of 16 amino acids. Trimming shortened V by 1 base and J by 4 bases, and 13 bases separated the two germline ends. In DNA, the CDR3 is TGTGCCAGCAGCTTAGTGGCAGGGAGGTTCACCGGGGAGCTGTTTTTT. Its protein is CASSLVAGRFTGELFF. The complete variable domain, with remaining parts taken from reference TRBV7-2 and TRBJ2-2, reads GAGVSQSPSNKVTEKGKDVELRCDPISGHTALYWYRQSLGQGLEFLIYFQGNSAPDKSGLPSDRFSAERTGGSVSTLTIQRTQQEDSAVYLCASSLVAGRFTGELFFGEGSRLTVL.

The V call is TRBV6-1, the J call TRBJ2-2; D gene unclear. Between the trimmed V and J ends, which lost 8 bases and 3 bases, there was a span of 19 bases. The CDR3 spans 16 residues. Germline V gives CDR1 MNHNS, CDR2 SASEGT. CDR3 DNA: TGTGCCAGCCGCCTACCGTCAGTGTCGGACACCGGGGAGCTGTTTTTT. This gives the protein CASRLPSVSDTGELFF.

The chain combines TRBV2 with TRBJ1-5, with unresolved D. CDR3 size: 14 residues. V lost 1 base to trimming and J lost 0 bases, with 4 bases between them. Germline V gives CDR1 SNHLY, CDR2 FYNNEI. The chain's CDR3 is CASSEEISNQPQHF. CDR3 in DNA: TGTGCCAGCAGTGAAGAAATTAGCAATCAGCCCCAGCATTTT.

The CDR3 region has the DNA TGTGCCAGCACCCCACGAGGGATATCCTACGAGCAGTACTTC. Translated, it gives CASTPRGISYEQYF. The genes are TRBV7-8 and TRBJ2-7; maybe TRBD2 (5 bases). The CDR3 consists of 14 residues. Trimming left V 7 bases short and J 1 base short, with 14 bases between. Germline V gives CDR1 SGHVS, CDR2 FQNEAQ.

The V gene is TRBV7-2, the J gene TRBJ2-3; the match to TRBD1 covers 10 bases. Germline V gene data show CDR1 as SGHTA and CDR2 as FQGNSA. The CDR3 contains 19 residues. The trim removed 5 bases at V and 3 bases at J, leaving 17 bases unmatched. The CDR3, as DNA: TGTGCCAGCAGCAACCAGAAGGTGGGACAGGGGATTCGGACAGATACGCAGTATTTT. This encodes CASSNQKVGQGIRTDTQYF. The full variable domain, in which reference TRBV7-2 and TRBJ2-3 provide the parts outside the CDR3, is GAGVSQSPSNKVTEKGKDVELRCDPISGHTALYWYRQSLGQGLEFLIYFQGNSAPDKSGLPSDRFSAERTGGSVSTLTIQRTQQEDSAVYLCASSNQKVGQGIRTDTQYFGPGTRLTVL.